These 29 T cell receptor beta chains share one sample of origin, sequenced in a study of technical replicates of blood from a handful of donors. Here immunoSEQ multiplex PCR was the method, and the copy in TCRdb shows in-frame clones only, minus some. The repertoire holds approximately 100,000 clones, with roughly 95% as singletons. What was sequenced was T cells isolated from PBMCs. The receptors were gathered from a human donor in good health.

The CDR3 region is CASSSERGLSKNNEQFF. Written as DNA, the CDR3 is TGTGCCAGCAGCTCGGAGCGGGGGCTATCCAAGAACAATGAGCAGTTCTTC. The genes are TRBV7-9 and TRBJ2-1; 8 nucleotides agree with TRBD2. The CDR3 contains 17 residues. The germline V gene encodes CDR1 SEHNR and CDR2 FQNEAQ (reference sequence). With V trimmed by 4 bases and J by 5 bases, 13 bases remained unmatched.

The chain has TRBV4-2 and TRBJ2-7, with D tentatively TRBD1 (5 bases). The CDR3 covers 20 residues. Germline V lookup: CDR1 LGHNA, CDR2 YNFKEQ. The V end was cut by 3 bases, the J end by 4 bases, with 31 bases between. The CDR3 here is CASSHDQWGGAHFGSYEQYF. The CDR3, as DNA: TGTGCCAGCAGCCACGACCAGTGGGGTGGGGCGCATTTCGGGTCTTACGAGCAGTACTTC.

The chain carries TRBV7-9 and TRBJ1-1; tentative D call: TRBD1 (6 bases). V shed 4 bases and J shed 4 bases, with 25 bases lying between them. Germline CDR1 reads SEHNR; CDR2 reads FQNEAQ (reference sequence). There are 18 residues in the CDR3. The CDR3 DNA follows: TGTGCCAGCAGCTCTAGGGGAAGAGGCAGGGGAGGGACCACTGAAGCTTTCTTT. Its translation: CASSSRGRGRGGTTEAFF.

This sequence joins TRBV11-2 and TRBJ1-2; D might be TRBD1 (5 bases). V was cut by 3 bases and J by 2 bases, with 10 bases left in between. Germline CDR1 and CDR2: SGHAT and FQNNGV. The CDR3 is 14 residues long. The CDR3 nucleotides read TGTGCCAGCAGCTTCTCAGGGTCAAACTATGGCTACACCTTC. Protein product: CASSFSGSNYGYTF. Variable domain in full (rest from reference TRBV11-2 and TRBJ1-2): EAGVAQSPRYKIIEKRQSVAFWCNPISGHATLYWYQQILGQGPKLLIQFQNNGVVDDSQLPKDRFSAERLKGVDSTLKIQPAKLEDSAVYLCASSFSGSNYGYTFGSGTRLTVV.

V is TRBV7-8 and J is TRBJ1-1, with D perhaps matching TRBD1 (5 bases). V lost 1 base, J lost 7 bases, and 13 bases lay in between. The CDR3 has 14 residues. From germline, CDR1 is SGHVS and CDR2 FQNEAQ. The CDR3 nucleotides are TGTGCCAGCAGCTTAGGGGGGGTGGACGGTGAAGCTTTCTTT. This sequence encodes CASSLGGVDGEAFF.

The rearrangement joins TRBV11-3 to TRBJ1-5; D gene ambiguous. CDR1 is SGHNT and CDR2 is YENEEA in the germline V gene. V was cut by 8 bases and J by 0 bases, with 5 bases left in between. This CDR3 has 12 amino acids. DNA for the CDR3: TGTGCCAGCCAGTATAGCAATCAGCCCCAGCATTTT. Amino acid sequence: CASQYSNQPQHF. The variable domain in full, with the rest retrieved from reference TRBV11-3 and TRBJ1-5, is EAGVVQSPRYKIIEKKQPVAFWCNPISGHNTLYWYLQNLGQGPELLIRYENEEAVDDSQLPKDRFSAERLKGVDSTLKIQPAELGDSAVYLCASQYSNQPQHFGDGTRLSIL.

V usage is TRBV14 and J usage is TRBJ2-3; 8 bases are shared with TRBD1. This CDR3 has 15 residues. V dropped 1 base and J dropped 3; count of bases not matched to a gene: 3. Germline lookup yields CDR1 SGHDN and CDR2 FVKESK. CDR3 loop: CASSQGTGLTDTQYF. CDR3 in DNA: TGTGCCAGCAGCCAAGGGACAGGGTTGACAGATACGCAGTATTTT.

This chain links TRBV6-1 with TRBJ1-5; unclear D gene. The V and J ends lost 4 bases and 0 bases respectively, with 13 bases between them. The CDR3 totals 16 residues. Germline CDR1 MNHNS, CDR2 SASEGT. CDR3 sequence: CASSARGGYSNQPQHF. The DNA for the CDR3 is TGTGCCAGCAGTGCCCGAGGAGGGTATAGCAATCAGCCCCAGCATTTT.

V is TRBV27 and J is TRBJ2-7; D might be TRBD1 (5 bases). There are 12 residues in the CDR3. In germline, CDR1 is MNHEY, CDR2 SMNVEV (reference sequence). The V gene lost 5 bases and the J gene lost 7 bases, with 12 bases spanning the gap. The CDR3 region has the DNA TGTGCCAGCAGTCCACCGACAGAAGAGCAGTACTTC. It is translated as CASSPPTEEQYF.

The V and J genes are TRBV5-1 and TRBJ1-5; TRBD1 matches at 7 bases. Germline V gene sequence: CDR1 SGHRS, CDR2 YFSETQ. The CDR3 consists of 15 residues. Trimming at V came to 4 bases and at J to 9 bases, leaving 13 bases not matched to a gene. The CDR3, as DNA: TGCGCCAGCAGCCTTGGGACAGCTAAAGGGGGGCCCCAGCATTTT. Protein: CASSLGTAKGGPQHF.

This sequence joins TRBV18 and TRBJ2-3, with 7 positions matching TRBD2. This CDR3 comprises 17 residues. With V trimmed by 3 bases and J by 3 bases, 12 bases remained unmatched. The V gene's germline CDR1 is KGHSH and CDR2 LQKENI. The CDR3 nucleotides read TGTGCCAGCTCACCCCGCGGATCAGGGAGGGATACAGATACGCAGTATTTT. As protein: CASSPRGSGRDTDTQYF.

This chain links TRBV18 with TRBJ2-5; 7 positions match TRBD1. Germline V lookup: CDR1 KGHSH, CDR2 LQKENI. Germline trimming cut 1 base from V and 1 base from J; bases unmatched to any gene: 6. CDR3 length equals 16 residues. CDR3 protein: CASSPRDSILQETQYF. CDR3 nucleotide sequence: TGTGCCAGCTCACCACGGGACAGCATCCTCCAAGAGACCCAGTACTTC.

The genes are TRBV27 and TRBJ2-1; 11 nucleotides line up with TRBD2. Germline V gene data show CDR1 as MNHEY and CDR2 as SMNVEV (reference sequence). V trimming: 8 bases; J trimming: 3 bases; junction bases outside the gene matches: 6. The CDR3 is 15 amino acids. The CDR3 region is CASVPGTSGYNEQFF. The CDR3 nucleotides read TGTGCCAGCGTGCCCGGGACTAGCGGCTACAATGAGCAGTTCTTC.

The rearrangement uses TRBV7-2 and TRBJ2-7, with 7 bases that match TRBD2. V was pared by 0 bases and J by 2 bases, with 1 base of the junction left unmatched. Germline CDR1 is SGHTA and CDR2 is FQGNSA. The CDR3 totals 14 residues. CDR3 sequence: CASSLAAGAYEQYF. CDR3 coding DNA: TGTGCCAGCAGCTTAGCGGCGGGGGCCTACGAGCAGTACTTC.

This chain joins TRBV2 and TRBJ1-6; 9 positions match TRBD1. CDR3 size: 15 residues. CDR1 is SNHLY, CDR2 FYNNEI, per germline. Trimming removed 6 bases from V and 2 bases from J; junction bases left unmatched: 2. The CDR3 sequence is CASRGDRAYNSPLHF. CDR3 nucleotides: TGTGCCAGCAGAGGGGACAGGGCCTATAATTCACCCCTCCACTTT.

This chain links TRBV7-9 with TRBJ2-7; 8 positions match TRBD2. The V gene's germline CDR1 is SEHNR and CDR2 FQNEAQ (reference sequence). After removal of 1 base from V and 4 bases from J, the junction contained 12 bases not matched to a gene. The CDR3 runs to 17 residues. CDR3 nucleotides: TGTGCCAGCAGCTTAGATCTGGCGCGGGGGGTCATTTACGAGCAGTACTTC. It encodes CASSLDLARGVIYEQYF.

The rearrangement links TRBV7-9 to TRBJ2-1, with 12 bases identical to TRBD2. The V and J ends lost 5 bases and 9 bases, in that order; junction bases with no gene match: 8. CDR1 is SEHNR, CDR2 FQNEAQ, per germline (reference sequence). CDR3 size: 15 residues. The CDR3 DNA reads TGTGCCAGCAGCCCCCTGGCTAGCGGGAGGGGTGAGCAGTTCTTC. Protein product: CASSPLASGRGEQFF.

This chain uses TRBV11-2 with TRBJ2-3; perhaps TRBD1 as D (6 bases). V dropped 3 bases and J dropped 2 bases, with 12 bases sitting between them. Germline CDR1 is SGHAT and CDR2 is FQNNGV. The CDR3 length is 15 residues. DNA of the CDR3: TGTGCCAGCAGCTTTGGGGGCGGACCCACAGATACGCAGTATTTT. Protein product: CASSFGGGPTDTQYF.

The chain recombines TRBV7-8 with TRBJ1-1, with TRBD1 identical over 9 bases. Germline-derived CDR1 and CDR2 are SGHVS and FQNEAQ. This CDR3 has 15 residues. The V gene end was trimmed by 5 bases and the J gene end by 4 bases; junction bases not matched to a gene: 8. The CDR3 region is CASSAQQGAGTEAFF. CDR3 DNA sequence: TGTGCCAGCAGCGCACAACAGGGGGCCGGCACTGAAGCTTTCTTT.

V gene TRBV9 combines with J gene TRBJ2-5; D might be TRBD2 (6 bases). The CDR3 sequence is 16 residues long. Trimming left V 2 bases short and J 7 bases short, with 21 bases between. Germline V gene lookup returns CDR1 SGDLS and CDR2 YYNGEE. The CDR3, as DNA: TGTGCCAGCAGCGTTTATAGCGGAATCGGTCTGGGGACCCAGTACTTC. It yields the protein CASSVYSGIGLGTQYF.

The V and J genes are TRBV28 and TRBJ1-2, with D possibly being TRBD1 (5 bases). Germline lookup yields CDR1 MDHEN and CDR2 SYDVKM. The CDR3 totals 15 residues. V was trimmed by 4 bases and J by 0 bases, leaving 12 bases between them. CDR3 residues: CASSWVDRTNYGYTF. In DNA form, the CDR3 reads TGTGCCAGCAGTTGGGTCGACAGAACTAACTATGGCTACACCTTC.

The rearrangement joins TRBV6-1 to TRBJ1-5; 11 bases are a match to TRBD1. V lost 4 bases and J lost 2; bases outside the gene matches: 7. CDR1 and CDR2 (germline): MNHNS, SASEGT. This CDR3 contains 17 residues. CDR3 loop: CASSGTGGASGNQPQHF. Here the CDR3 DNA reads TGTGCCAGCAGTGGGACAGGGGGCGCGTCTGGCAATCAGCCCCAGCATTTT.

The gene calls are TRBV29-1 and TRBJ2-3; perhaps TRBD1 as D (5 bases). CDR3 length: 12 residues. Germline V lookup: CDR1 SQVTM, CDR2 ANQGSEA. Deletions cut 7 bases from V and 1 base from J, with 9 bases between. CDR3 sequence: CSAQGGTDTQYF. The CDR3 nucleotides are TGCAGCGCTCAAGGGGGCACAGATACGCAGTATTTT.

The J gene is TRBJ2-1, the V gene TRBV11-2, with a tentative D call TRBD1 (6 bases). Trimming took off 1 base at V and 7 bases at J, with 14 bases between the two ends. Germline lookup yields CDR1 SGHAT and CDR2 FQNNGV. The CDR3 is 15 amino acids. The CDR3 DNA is TGTGCCAGCAGCTTAGGCCCAGGGGTCTTGAATGAGCAGTTCTTC. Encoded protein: CASSLGPGVLNEQFF.

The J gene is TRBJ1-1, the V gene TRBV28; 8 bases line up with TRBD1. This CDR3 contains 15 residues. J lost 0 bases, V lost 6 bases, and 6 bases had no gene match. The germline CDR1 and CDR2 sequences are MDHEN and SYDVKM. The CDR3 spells CASSPGQAMNTEAFF. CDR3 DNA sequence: TGTGCCAGCAGCCCGGGACAGGCCATGAACACTGAAGCTTTCTTT.

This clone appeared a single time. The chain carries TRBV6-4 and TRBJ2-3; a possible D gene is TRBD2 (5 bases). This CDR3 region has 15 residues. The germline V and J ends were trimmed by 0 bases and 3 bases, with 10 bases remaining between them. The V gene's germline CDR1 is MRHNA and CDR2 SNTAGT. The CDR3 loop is CASSDSREITDTQYF. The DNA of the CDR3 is TGTGCCAGCAGTGACTCGAGGGAGATTACAGATACGCAGTATTTT.

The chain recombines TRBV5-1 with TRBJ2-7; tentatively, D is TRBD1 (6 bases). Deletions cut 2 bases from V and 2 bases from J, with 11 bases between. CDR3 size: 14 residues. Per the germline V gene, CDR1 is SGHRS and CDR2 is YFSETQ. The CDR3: CASSFDRIPYEQYF. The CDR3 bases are TGCGCCAGCAGCTTTGACAGGATCCCCTACGAGCAGTACTTC.

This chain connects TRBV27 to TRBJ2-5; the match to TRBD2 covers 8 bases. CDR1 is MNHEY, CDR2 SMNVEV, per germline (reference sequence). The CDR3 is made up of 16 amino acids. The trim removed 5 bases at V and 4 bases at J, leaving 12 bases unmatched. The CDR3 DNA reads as TGTGCCAGCAGTCCCCACCTCCCAGCGGGGGTAGAGACCCAGTACTTC. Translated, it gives CASSPHLPAGVETQYF.

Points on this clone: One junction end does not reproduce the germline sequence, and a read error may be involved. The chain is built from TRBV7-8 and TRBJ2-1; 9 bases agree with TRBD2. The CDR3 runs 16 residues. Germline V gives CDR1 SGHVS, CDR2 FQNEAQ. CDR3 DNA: TGTGCCAGCAGCTTAGCCGGGACTAGCTCCCACAATGAGCAGTTCTTC. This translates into CASSLAGTSSHNEQFF. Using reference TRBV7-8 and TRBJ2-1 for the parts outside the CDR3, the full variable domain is GAGVSQSPRYKVAKRGQDVALRCDPISGHVSLFWYQQALGQGPEFLTYFQNEAQLDKSGLPSDRFFAERPEGSVSTLKIQRTQQEDSAVYLCASSLAGTSSHNEQFFGPGTRLTVL.